This TCR beta chain was found in a study of T cells in Graves' hyperthyroidism and ophthalmopathy (dated 2019 in TCRdb). About the investigation overall: Peripheral blood was collected at initial diagnosis, before any treatment. In addition, the study compared T-cell repertoires in thyroid tissue and in blood from roughly six Graves' hyperthyroidism patients. The approximately 98 discovery patients were randomly divided into training and test sets at a 7:3 ratio. After blood sampling, hyperthyroidism patients were treated with methimazole at a starting dose of 30 mg daily, and ophthalmopathy patients were treated with high-dose intravenous methylprednisolone. To identify distinguishing TCR V-J signatures, a discovery cohort of 90 to 100 patients was used, comprising some 43 with Graves' ophthalmopathy and roughly 60 with stable Graves' hyperthyroidism. Prospective prediction of ophthalmopathy was tested in an independent validation cohort consisting of 18 to 20 hyperthyroidism patients and around 16 patients who later progressed to ophthalmopathy. The paper describes TCR Vbeta CDR3 sequencing of 135 peripheral blood samples, made up of some 40 ophthalmopathy patients, roughly 75 hyperthyroidism patients and 17 progressor patients. Summary of the overall study and its limitations: During validation, the model predicted progression to ophthalmopathy a median of approximately 6 months ahead of onset, with 60% to 71% sensitivity and 72% to 80% specificity. Ophthalmopathy was separated from stable hyperthyroidism by a 13 V-J signature model, with 85% to 90% sensitivity and about 81% specificity obtained in cross-validation and 80%/75% obtained in testing. No statistical method was used to set the sample size in advance, and investigators knew the group allocation. Most expanded thyroid clonotypes (frequency above 0.001) were also detected in blood, a finding suggesting that blood repertoires may reflect thyroid immune responses.

Stable Graves' hyperthyroidism was defined as the absence of progression to ophthalmopathy over 18 months of follow-up. Hyperthyroidism patients were newly diagnosed, with disease duration under 2 months, and aged 18 to 65 years. Exclusion was applied to patients with uncontrolled infections, other autoimmune diseases, pregnancy or lactation. Diagnoses were based on clinical symptoms, serum thyroxine and TRAb, thyroid ultrasound and orbital computed tomography. Ficoll-Paque density gradient centrifugation was used to isolate PBMCs from around 9.1 ml of fresh peripheral blood. Trizol reagent was used to extract total RNA, and RNA quality was then checked on an Agilent 2100 Bioanalyzer. Amplification of TCR beta CDR3 regions was carried out from RNA transcripts. The TCR CDR3 was subjected to a first round of RT-PCR using the HTBI primer set and the Qiagen OneStep RT-PCR kit. The libraries were constructed in a second round of multiplex PCR and then size-selected and purified. The libraries were sequenced on an Illumina HiSeq2000 using paired-end 100 bp reads. The published analysis was carried out like this. Raw data were processed with SOAPnuke, discarding reads with adapters, uncalled bases, mean Phred below 15, or no exact constant-primer or identifier match. High-quality paired reads were merged with COPE v1.2.5, and unique nucleotide sequences were defined as clonotypes. MiTCR v1.1 was used to align clonotypes to the IMGT TRBV, TRBD and TRBJ reference segments. The analysis included only V-J combinations with a frequency above 0.0001, which together covered over 98% of the repertoires. A TCS score was defined as the ratio between F50 (clonal expansion) and ExV (chaos), using BLOSUM62-based TCRdist between CDR3 peptides within each V-J. Welch's t-statistics and random forest reduced fewer than 550 V-J features to 10 to 15, which were used in a naive Bayes classifier (R e1071). The public sequencing data were trimmed at Q25 with fastp and processed into clonotypes with MiXCR by TCRdb, which kept only in-frame beta chains. Entries are consolidated by CDR3 protein sequence, retaining the most common genes and DNA. V and J calls and clone size were set by TCRdb, not the authors. This sample has fewer than 600,000 distinct CDR3 sequences in its table, and 13% to 15% of those were observed once. The ten largest make up 15% to 20% of the sample.

Notes on this clonotype: Its antigen remains undetermined. Base-call qualities are not available, and no considerably larger clone is one nucleotide away.

The CDR3 sequence holds 17 residues, the cysteine and phenylalanine included. Only the CDR3 DNA stays, 51 bases, in frame from base 1. The junction shows trimming of 2 bases on V and 2 bases on J, plus 16 bases between the germline ends. Taken from the germline V gene, the CDR1 and CDR2 loops are SGHRS and YFSETQ. The sequence was obtained from a woman aged 18-29 years with Graves' hyperthyroidism. Sequencing was performed on blood. Recombination linked TRBV5-1 to TRBJ1-4, with no reliable assignment of the D segment. The sequenced DNA: TGCGCCAGCAGCTTAGGCGCTCCAATCGGGACTAATGAAAAACTGTTTTTT. Translated, it reads CASSLGAPIGTNEKLFF.